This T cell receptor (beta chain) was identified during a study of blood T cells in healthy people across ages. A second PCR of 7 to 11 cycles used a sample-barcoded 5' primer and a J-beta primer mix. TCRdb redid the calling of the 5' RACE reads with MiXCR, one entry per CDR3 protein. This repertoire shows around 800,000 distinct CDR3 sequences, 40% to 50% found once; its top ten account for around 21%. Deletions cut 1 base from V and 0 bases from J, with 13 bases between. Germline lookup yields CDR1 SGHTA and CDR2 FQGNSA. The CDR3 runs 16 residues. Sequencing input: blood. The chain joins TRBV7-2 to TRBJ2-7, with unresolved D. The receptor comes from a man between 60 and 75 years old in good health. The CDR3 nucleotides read TGTGCCAGCAGCTTAGGCTCGGATGTCCTCTCCTACGAGCAGTACTTC. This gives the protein CASSLGSDVLSYEQYF.